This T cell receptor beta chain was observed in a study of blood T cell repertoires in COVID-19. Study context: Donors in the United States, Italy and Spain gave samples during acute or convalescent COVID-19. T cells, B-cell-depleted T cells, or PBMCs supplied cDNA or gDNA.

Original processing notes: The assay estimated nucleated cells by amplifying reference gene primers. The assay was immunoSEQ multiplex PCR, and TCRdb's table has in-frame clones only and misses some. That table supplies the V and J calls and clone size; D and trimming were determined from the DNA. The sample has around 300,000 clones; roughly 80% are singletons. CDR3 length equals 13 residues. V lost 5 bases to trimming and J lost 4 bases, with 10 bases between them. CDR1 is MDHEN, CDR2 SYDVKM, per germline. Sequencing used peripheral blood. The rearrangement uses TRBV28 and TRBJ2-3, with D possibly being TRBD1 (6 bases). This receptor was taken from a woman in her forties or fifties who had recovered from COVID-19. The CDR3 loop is CASSQQGPDTQYF. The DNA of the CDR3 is TGTGCCAGCAGTCAACAGGGACCAGATACGCAGTATTTT.